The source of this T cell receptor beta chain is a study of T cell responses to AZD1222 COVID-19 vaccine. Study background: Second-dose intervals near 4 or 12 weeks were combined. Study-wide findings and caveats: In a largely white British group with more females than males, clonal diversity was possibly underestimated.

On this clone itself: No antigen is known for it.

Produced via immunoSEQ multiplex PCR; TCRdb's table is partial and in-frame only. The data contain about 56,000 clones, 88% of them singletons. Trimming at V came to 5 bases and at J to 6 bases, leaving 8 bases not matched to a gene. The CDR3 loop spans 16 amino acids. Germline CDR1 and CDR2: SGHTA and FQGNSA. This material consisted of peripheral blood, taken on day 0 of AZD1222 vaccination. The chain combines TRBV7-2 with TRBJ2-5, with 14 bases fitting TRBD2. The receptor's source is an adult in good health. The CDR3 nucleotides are TGTGCCAGCAGCCCACGACTAGCGGGAGGGGCACAGACCCAGTACTTC. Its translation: CASSPRLAGGAQTQYF.